This TCR beta chain derives from a study of T-cell memory formation after mild COVID-19. Study-level background: TCR clusters were largely donor specific. Broader study findings: Largely, contracting CD4+ clones fell within CM and EM, and contracting CD8+ clones within EMRA. Day 15 to 85 contracting clones showed balanced CD4/CD8; later expanders leaned CD4+.

In this sample, this clonotype turned up many times. As yet, its antigen is unknown. Trimming took off 8 bases at V and 1 base at J, with 24 bases between the two ends. The CDR3 runs to 18 residues. TCR alpha and TCR beta cDNA libraries with sample barcodes and UMIs came from 5'RACE using constant-segment primers. TCRdb reanalysed the 5' RACE reads using MiXCR and keeps one entry per CDR3 protein. Of approximately 350,000 distinct CDR3 sequences listed, 25% to 30% were seen once; the top ten hold roughly 14%. Sequencing was carried out using PBMCs or a T cell subset sorted from them (not recorded which). The sequence came from an adult woman who had mild COVID-19 (a few samples of this study predate the infection). Cell type and time point are not known. The chain combines TRBV12-3 or TRBV12-4 with TRBJ2-4; D gene ambiguous. The CDR3: CASATPKGFESAKNIQYF. CDR3 DNA: TGTGCCAGCGCCACTCCCAAGGGATTTGAGTCTGCCAAAAACATTCAGTACTTC.